These 14 T cell receptor beta chains were all obtained from the same sample, sequenced in a study of cytomegalovirus exposure and HLA in healthy donors. Amplification used 60 Vbeta primers and 13 Jbeta primers. Profiled with immunoSEQ multiplex PCR; TCRdb holds only in-frame clones, not every one. The sample has around 100,000 clones, 65% to 80% seen once; the top ten hold less than 11%. Input material: PBMCs. These receptors were obtained from a middle-aged man in good health and CMV-seronegative.

J is TRBJ1-3 and V is TRBV15, with a tentative D call TRBD1 (5 bases). The CDR3 has 14 amino acids. The V gene lost 0 bases and the J gene lost 7 bases, with 10 bases spanning the gap. The germline gives CDR1 LNHNV, CDR2 YYDKDF (reference sequence). CDR3: CATSRDRAQNTIYF. The CDR3 nucleotides read TGTGCCACCAGCAGAGACAGGGCTCAGAACACCATATATTTT. Supplemented by reference TRBV15 and TRBJ1-3, the full variable domain reads DAMVIQNPRYQVTQFGKPVTLSCSQTLNHNVMYWYQQKSSQAPKLLFHYYDKDFNNEADTPDNFQSRRPNTSFCFLDIRSPGLGDTAMYLCATSRDRAQNTIYFGEGSWLTVV.

This chain links TRBV7-2 with TRBJ2-5, with D possibly matching TRBD2 (5 bases). CDR1 is SGHTA and CDR2 is FQGNSA in the germline V gene. This CDR3 is 14 amino acids long. V was trimmed by 0 bases and J by 4 bases, leaving 9 bases between them. CDR3 region: CASSLAGVRETQYF. The CDR3 DNA reads TGTGCCAGCAGCTTAGCGGGAGTACGAGAGACCCAGTACTTC.

The rearrangement uses TRBV5-8 and TRBJ1-1, with D tentatively TRBD1 (5 bases). CDR3 length: 13 residues. Trimming shortened V by 4 bases and J by 11 bases, and 18 bases separated the two germline ends. Germline values: CDR1 SGHTS, CDR2 YDEGEE. CDR3: CASSPFRGEVAFF. DNA for the CDR3: TGTGCCAGCAGCCCCTTTAGAGGGGAGGTGGCTTTCTTT.

V usage is TRBV28 and J usage is TRBJ2-2; the D gene is possibly TRBD2 (5 bases). The V and J ends lost 8 bases and 0 bases respectively, with 13 bases between them. Germline CDR1 is MDHEN and CDR2 is SYDVKM. The CDR3 consists of 15 residues. This CDR3 is CASSTTGTNTGELFF. DNA of the CDR3: TGTGCCAGCTCAACGACGGGAACGAACACCGGGGAGCTGTTTTTT.

There are a few counts of this clone. The J gene is TRBJ2-6, the V gene TRBV7-6; D uncertain. The V gene's germline CDR1 is SGHVS and CDR2 FNYEAQ. Trimming removed 5 bases at V and 0 bases at J, with 8 bases between. This CDR3 is built from 15 residues. CDR3 amino acids: CASSPRGSGANVLTF. CDR3 DNA sequence: TGTGCCAGCAGCCCCCGAGGCTCTGGGGCCAACGTCCTGACTTTC.

The chain couples TRBV5-1 to TRBJ2-1; 9 bases map to TRBD2. The J segment lost 5 bases and the V segment lost 0 bases, leaving 9 bases of the junction unmatched. Germline V gene data show CDR1 as SGHRS and CDR2 as YFSETQ. The CDR3 spans 17 residues. Written as DNA, the CDR3 is TGCGCCAGCAGCTTGGAAGGGGCGGGAGGGAGTAACAATGAGCAGTTCTTC. Its translation: CASSLEGAGGSNNEQFF.

This clone was seen a few times. This chain connects TRBV4-1 to TRBJ1-4; D possibly corresponds to TRBD1 (6 bases). The V and J ends lost 3 bases and 2 bases respectively, with 13 bases between them. CDR1 is MGHRA and CDR2 is YSYEKL in the germline V gene. The CDR3 consists of 16 residues. The CDR3 reads CASSQAQGATNEKLFF. In nucleotides, the CDR3 is TGCGCCAGCAGCCAGGCACAGGGAGCCACTAATGAAAAACTGTTTTTT.

CDR3 nucleotide sequence: TGTGCCAGCAGCGTAGGCGGGCGCACAGATACGCAGTATTTT. This encodes CASSVGGRTDTQYF. This chain connects TRBV9 to TRBJ2-3, with a tentative D call TRBD2 (5 bases). Per germline, CDR1 SGDLS and CDR2 YYNGEE. The CDR3 runs 14 residues. V gave up 0 bases and J gave up 1 base, with 6 bases separating them.

This rearrangement joins TRBV11-3 to TRBJ2-1, with D possibly TRBD2 on 6 matching bases. The ends were cut back, 3 bases at V and 9 bases at J, with 18 bases in the middle. Germline lookup yields CDR1 SGHNT and CDR2 YENEEA. The CDR3 length is 15 residues. CDR3 nucleotide sequence: TGTGCCAGCAGCTTCTCGGGAGTCTCTGGGGGTGAGCAGTTCTTC. It yields the protein CASSFSGVSGGEQFF.

This clone has a handful of counts. The chain employs TRBV4-2 and TRBJ2-5; 8 nucleotides line up with TRBD2. The CDR3 is 14 residues long. With V trimmed by 8 bases and J by 5 bases, 10 bases remained unmatched. Germline V lookup: CDR1 LGHNA, CDR2 YNFKEQ. CDR3 bases: TGTGCCAGCGCATCAAAAAGCGGGGGTGAGACCCAGTACTTC. Translating gives CASASKSGGETQYF.

The V gene is TRBV5-6, the J gene TRBJ2-5; 7 bases match TRBD2. TRBJ2-7 explains the end of the DNA better; the J call may be wrong. Germline CDR1 reads SGHDT; CDR2 reads YYEEEE. The CDR3 sequence is 13 residues long. The CDR3 nucleotides read TGTGCCAGCAGCATTGGTGGGGGGGGCGAGCAGTACTTC. Amino acid sequence: CASSIGGGGEQYF.

V usage is TRBV15 and J usage is TRBJ2-1; D is possibly TRBD2 (5 bases). CDR3 length: 15 amino acids. Germline V gene sequence: CDR1 LNHNV, CDR2 YYDKDF (reference sequence). V lost 1 base and J 6 bases, leaving 13 bases between the germline ends. CDR3 DNA: TGTGCCACCAGCAGAGCCGGGATACAAGCCAATGAGCAGTTCTTC. Encoded protein: CATSRAGIQANEQFF.

The chain is built from TRBV14 and TRBJ1-6; 8 positions match TRBD1. The CDR3 loop spans 13 amino acids. After removal of 8 bases from V and 7 bases from J, the junction contained 4 bases not matched to a gene. Germline V gene sequence: CDR1 SGHDN, CDR2 FVKESK. Here the CDR3 DNA reads TGTGCCAGCTCCCACAGGGGGAATTCACCCCTCCACTTT. It encodes CASSHRGNSPLHF.

This clone was counted a few times. The CDR3 here is CASSLRLNSYEQYF. CDR3 DNA: TGCGCCAGCAGCCTACGACTTAACTCCTACGAGCAGTACTTC. The chain uses TRBV5-1 and TRBJ2-7; D is undetermined. Germline CDR1 SGHRS, CDR2 YFSETQ. Deletions cut 4 bases from V and 0 bases from J, with 11 bases between. CDR3 length: 14 residues.